This record concerns one T cell receptor beta chain sequence. The sample originates from a study of blood T cell repertoires in COVID-19. Study-level information: Samples of COVID-19 (acute and convalescent) were obtained from the United States, Italy and Spain. The cDNA or gDNA used as material had been derived from T cells, B-cell-depleted T cells, or PBMCs.

The CDR3 is 11 amino acids. V shed 0 bases, J shed 14 bases, and the junction held 3 bases outside the gene matches. CDR1 and CDR2 (germline): DFQATT, SNEGSKA (reference sequence). In the authors' workflow: Quantification of nucleated cells was approximated via reference gene primer amplification. TCRdb's copy holds only in-frame clones and misses some; the assay was immunoSEQ multiplex PCR. That table furnishes V, J and clone size, whereas the DNA furnished D and trimming. The table shows 220,000 or so clones, with about 94% occurring only once. Seattle enrolled patients during active infection and tracked them longitudinally.

The chain has TRBV20-1 and TRBJ1-5; 8 bases map to TRBD1. The origin of this receptor is a man aged 55 to 70 with COVID-19, enrolled during active disease. Sequencing was carried out using peripheral blood. The CDR3 DNA follows: TGCAGTGCTAGAGATCAGACAGGGGAGCATTTT. Encoded protein: CSARDQTGEHF.